This TCR beta chain originates from a study of T-cell memory formation after mild COVID-19. The CDR3 sequence is 14 residues long. V was pared by 2 bases and J by 5 bases, with 13 bases between. Findings and caveats of the study: Contracting CD4+ clones lay largely in CM and EM, with CD8+ ones residing in EMRA. Whether second-wave clones peaking at day 37 were SARS-CoV-2 specific went unconfirmed.

In the case of this clonotype: Its target is not known.

TCRdb re-called the 5' RACE reads through MiXCR, storing one row per CDR3 protein. The table records 110,000 to 150,000 distinct CDR3 sequences, roughly 24% of them present only once. The sequencing input was PBMCs or a T cell subset sorted from them (not recorded which). The genes are TRBV5-3 and TRBJ2-5, with D perhaps TRBD2 (6 bases). TRBV5-3 carries the ORF label, with uncertain function. The TCR sequence derives from an adult woman who had mild COVID-19 (a few samples of this study predate the infection). Cell type and time point are not known. CDR3 sequence (DNA): TGTGCCAGAAGCTTCGCTAGCGTCGGGGAGACCCAGTACTTC. This codes for CARSFASVGETQYF.